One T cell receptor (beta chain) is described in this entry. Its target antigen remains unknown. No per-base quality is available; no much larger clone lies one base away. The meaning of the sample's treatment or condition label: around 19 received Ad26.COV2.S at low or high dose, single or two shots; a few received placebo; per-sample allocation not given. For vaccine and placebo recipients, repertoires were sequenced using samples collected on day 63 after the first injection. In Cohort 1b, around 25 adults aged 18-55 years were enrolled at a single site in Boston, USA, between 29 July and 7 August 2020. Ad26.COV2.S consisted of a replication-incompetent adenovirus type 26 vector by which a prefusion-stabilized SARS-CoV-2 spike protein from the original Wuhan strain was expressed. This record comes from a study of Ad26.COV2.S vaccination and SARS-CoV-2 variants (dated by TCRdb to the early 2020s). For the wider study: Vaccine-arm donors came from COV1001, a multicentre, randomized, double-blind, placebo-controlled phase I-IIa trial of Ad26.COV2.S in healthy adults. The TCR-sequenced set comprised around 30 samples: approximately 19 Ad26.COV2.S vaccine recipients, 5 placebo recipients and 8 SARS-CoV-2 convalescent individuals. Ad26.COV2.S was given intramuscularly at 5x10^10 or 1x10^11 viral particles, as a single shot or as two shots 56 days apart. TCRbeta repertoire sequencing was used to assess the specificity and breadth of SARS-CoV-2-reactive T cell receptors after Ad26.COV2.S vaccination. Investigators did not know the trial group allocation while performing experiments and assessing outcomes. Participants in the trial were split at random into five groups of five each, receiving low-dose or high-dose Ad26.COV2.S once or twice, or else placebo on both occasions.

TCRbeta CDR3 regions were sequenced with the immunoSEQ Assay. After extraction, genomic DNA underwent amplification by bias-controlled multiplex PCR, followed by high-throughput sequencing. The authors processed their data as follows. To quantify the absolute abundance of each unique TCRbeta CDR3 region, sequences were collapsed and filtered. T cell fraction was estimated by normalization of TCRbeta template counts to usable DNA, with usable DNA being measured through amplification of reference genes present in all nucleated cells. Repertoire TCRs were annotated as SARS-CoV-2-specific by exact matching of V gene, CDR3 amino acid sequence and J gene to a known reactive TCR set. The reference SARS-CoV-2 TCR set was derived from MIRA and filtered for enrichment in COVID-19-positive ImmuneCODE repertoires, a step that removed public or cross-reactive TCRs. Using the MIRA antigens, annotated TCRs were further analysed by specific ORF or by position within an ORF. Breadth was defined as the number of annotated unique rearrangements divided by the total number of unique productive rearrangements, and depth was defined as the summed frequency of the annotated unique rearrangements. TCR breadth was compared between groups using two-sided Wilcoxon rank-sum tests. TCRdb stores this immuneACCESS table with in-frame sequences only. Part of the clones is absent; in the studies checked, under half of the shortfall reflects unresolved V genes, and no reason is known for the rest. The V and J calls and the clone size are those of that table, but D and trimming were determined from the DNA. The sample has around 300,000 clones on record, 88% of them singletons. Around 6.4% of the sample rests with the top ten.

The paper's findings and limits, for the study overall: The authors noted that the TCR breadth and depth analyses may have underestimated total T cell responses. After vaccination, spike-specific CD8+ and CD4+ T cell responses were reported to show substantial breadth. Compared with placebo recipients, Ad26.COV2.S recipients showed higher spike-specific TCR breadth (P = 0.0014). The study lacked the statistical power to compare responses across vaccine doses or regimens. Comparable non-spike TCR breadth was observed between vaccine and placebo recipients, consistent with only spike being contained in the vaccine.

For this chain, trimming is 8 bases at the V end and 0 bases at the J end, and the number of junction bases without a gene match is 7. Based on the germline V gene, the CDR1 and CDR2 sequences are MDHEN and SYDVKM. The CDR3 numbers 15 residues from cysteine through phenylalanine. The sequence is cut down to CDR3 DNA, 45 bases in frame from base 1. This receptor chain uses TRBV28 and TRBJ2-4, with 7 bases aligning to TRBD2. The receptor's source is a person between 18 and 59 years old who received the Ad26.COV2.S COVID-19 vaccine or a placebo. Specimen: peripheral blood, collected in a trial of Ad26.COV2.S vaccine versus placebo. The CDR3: CASLREKEAKNIQYF. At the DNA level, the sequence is TGTGCCAGCTTGCGGGAGAAGGAAGCCAAAAACATTCAGTACTTC.